This T cell receptor beta chain was identified in a study of blood T cell repertoires in COVID-19 (dated by TCRdb to 2018 to 2020). A note on the overall study: Samples from collaborators originated in the United States, Italy and Spain and spanned both the acute and convalescent phases of COVID-19. The prospective study material was composed of cDNA or gDNA derived from T cells, B-cell-depleted T cells, or PBMCs. The dataset comprised deeply sampled blood TCRbeta repertoires from subjects exposed to, actively infected with, or recovered from COVID-19. The repertoires were released in a freely available public database intended as a resource for research on the immune response to SARS-CoV-2. Samples came from the ongoing ImmuneRACE study (first 160 participants) plus 1,254 subjects from 6 global collaborators. Nearly every sample came with metadata listing a de-identified subject ID, COVID-19 status, age in years and sex. Where HLA class I and class II types were available, the types were taken from metadata supplied by the sample provider, not from assay-based typing. Results the study describes overall, beyond this receptor: How much clinical and demographic metadata was included differed by source and by participant, and the metadata was provided uncurated.

Collaborating institutions collected whole blood in K2EDTA tubes following their own protocols. Collaborator samples were shipped for TCRbeta analysis as frozen whole blood, isolated PBMCs, or DNA extracted from either sample type. V lost 6 bases and J lost 2 bases, and the count of bases not matched to a germline gene is 8. The CDR3 sequence holds 15 residues, the cysteine and phenylalanine included. This entry keeps only the CDR3 DNA: 45 bases, framed from base 1. Per the germline V gene (reference sequence), MNHEY is the CDR1 and SMNVEV is the CDR2. Concerning this clone: Its antigen is currently not known. No quality values exist for individual bases; no much larger clone is one base distant.

TCRbeta CDR3 regions were amplified from genomic DNA using the immunoSEQ Assay, a bias-controlled multiplex PCR. In the original analysis: The number of nucleated cells in each sample was estimated from the amplification of reference gene primers within the assay. Sequence reads were collapsed and filtered to measure the absolute abundance of every unique TCRbeta CDR3 rearrangement. Productive Simpson clonality was computed per sample as the square root of Simpson's diversity index over productive rearrangements. TCRdb stores this immuneACCESS table with in-frame sequences only. Part of the clones is absent; in the studies checked, under half of the shortfall reflects unresolved V genes, and no reason is known for the rest. The V and J calls and clone size were taken over from that table, and D and trimming were inferred from the DNA. The sample records about 190,000 clones, 70% to 90% of which are singletons. 5.1% of the sample rests with the top ten.

This clonotype was sampled from a woman aged 70-85 years with active or convalescent COVID-19. The source material was peripheral blood. The chain uses TRBV27 and TRBJ2-3, with 7 bases aligning to TRBD2. The nucleotides read TGTGCCAGCAGCCTACAAGCGGGACCCACAGATACGCAGTATTTT. Its product reads: CASSLQAGPTDTQYF.